A selection of T cell receptor beta chains follows, all from one sample in a study of regulatory T cells in long-lasting Graves disease. TCRdb re-called the multiplex PCR reads through MiXCR, storing one row per CDR3 protein. The sample comprises roughly 530,000 distinct CDR3 sequences, about 16% of which are singletons, and 20% to 30% rests with the top ten. Separately, the same data were catalogued under a study of T cells in Graves' hyperthyroidism and ophthalmopathy.

The sample in question was peripheral blood mononuclear cells (PBMCs), obtained at new diagnosis, from a patient treated with antithyroid drugs. The receptors here all came from a woman between 40 and 65 years old with Graves disease. Both conserved end residues are part of each CDR3. A D gene is named only where the DNA matches it firmly. A row's size may be missing; if present it is once, few, many or a size class.

many,NA,TRBV29-1,TRBJ2-7,TGCAGCGTTGGATTCAGAGTGGGCGAGCAGTACTTC,CSVGFRVGEQYF
many,TRBD1,TRBV3-1,TRBJ2-7,TGTGCCAGCAGCCAAGATGGGGGACAGTACGAGCAGTACTTC,CASSQDGGQYEQYF
NA,NA,TRBV20-1,TRBJ1-4,TGCAGTGCTAGTGGGGAGGGTTGGGGGTCATTTAATGAAAAACTGTTTTTT,CSASGEGWGSFNEKLFF
NA,TRBD2,TRBV20-1,TRBJ2-3,TGCAGTGCTAGATTCTGGGCTAGCGGGGGGGCCCCTGATACGCAGTATTTT,CSARFWASGGAPDTQYF
few,NA,TRBV29-1,TRBJ2-2,TGCAGCGTTGCTGGTACCTCTTATGGCACCGGGGAGCTGTTTTTT,CSVAGTSYGTGELFF
NA,NA,TRBV28,TRBJ2-1,TGTGCTAGCCTAGTCATCAATGAGCAGTTCTTC,CASLVINEQFF
NA,NA,TRBV6-2/TRBV6-3,TRBJ1-5,TGTGCCAGCAGTTACTCGGGGGTTCAAAGCAATCAGCCCCAGCATTTT,CASSYSGVQSNQPQHF
NA,NA,TRBV12-3/TRBV12-4,TRBJ1-1,TGTGCCAGCAGTTCCTCCATACCGAACACTGAAGCTTTCTTT,CASSSSIPNTEAFF
many,TRBD1,TRBV6-5,TRBJ2-7,TGTGCCAGCAGTTATGTTGCGGACAGGGCGTGGGGCGAGCAGTACTTC,CASSYVADRAWGEQYF
few,TRBD1,TRBV3-1,TRBJ1-3,TGTGCCAGCAGCCGGACAGGAACCTGGAACACCATATATTTT,CASSRTGTWNTIYF
few,NA,TRBV2,TRBJ2-1,TGTGCCAGCAGTAAGGCCCAAAACAATGAGCAGTTCTTC,CASSKAQNNEQFF